This is a list of T cell receptor beta chains from one sample in a study of shared clonotypes between healthy human individuals. Assay used: immunoSEQ multiplex PCR; TCRdb lists only in-frame clones, some missing. The sample contains roughly 2.2 million clones, roughly 92% of which appear only once. Sequencing was done on a sample of naive CD4+ T cells from PBMCs. These receptor sequences come from a young man in good health. Some clones in this sample may be carry-over from other donors' samples. Both conserved end residues are trimmed from each CDR3. Fields, in order: clone size, D gene, V gene, CDR3 protein. A D gene is named only where the DNA matches it firmly. Only part of the rows carry a size: once, few, many, or a class if the clone is expanded.

>-|-|TRBV5-1
ASSLGGSFADTQY
>-|-|TRBV21-1
ASRRDCTYEQY
>few|-|TRBV15
ATSRDSGVAF
>-|TRBD1|TRBV28
ASSFRDRVDYGYT
>-|-|TRBV27
ASSLVGGRRY
>-|-|TRBV4-1
ASSPRQSGTYEQY
>-|TRBD2|TRBV7-3
ASSPRLAGEGDTQY
>-|-|TRBV11-3
ASSFSGLTDTQY
>-|-|TRBV4-2
ASRVGRNEKLF
>-|-|TRBV28
ASSLQSPEAF
>few|-|TRBV9
ASSPRELVVTGELF
>once|-|TRBV13
ASSLGTAREYEQY
>-|TRBD1|TRBV5-1
ASTLGDRDSYEQY
>once|TRBD2|TRBV11-2
ASSPLWGTTAYEQY
>-|TRBD2|TRBV27
ASSFLAGGREQY
>-|TRBD1|TRBV6-6
ASSLGTGSYEQY
>-|-|TRBV5-1
ASSLAEGREGYGYT
>-|TRBD1|TRBV25-1
ASLGQPTEKLF
>-|-|TRBV5-1
ASRTSGGNLYNEQF
>-|TRBD2|TRBV28
AILAGSGKNQETQY
>once|TRBD1|TRBV27
ASRKLPGQDPREQY
>-|TRBD2|TRBV7-3
ASSPTPSGRASYNEQF
>-|TRBD2|TRBV30
AWCGGDEQY
>-|TRBD1|TRBV28
ASSQTGTGAG
>-|-|TRBV4-1
ASSQWTINQPQH
>-|-|TRBV4-3
ASSQEWMGQGMEKLF
>-|TRBD1|TRBV6-5
ASSLDRAPVYEQY
>-|TRBD2|TRBV4-1
ASSRTTSGTTYGGEQY
>few|-|TRBV4-1
ASSPGRDYMNTEAF
>-|-|TRBV18
ASSPLDGSYEQY
>-|-|TRBV10-2
ASSDSGGSNQPQH
>-|-|TRBV4-3
ASSQVGSGRGTGELF
>-|TRBD1|TRBV7-2
ASSRGQGVVDEQF
>-|-|TRBV7-6
ASSLDRDQPQH
>-|TRBD1|TRBV28
ASMGTANTGELF
>once|-|TRBV27
ASSLWGPYGYT
>-|-|TRBV7-8
AGSRGITDTQY
>-|-|TRBV28
ASKIRGGGYT
>-|-|TRBV28
ASSQHGGATNEKLF
>-|-|TRBV7-8
ASSFRVAGNTIY
>few|TRBD2|TRBV30
AWREQAGGGSYEQY
>-|-|TRBV28
ASKYPGGTGELF